The 31 T cell receptor beta chains reported below all come from one sample, sequenced in a study of T cell responses to AZD1222 COVID-19 vaccine. Sequencing used immunoSEQ multiplex PCR; TCRdb keeps in-frame clones, though not all of them. The profile shows more than 95,000 clones, roughly 89% of them singletons. This sample comprised peripheral blood, obtained on day 0 of AZD1222 vaccination. These TCRs come from an adult in good health.

The V call is TRBV15, the J call TRBJ1-2; tentatively, D is TRBD1 (6 bases). Germline V gene sequence: CDR1 LNHNV, CDR2 YYDKDF (reference sequence). This CDR3 is 13 amino acids long. Trimming took off 2 bases at V and 8 bases at J, with 12 bases between the two ends. CDR3 amino acids: CATSRPQGRGYTF. In DNA form, the CDR3 reads TGTGCCACCAGCAGACCACAGGGAAGAGGCTACACCTTC.

This sequence joins TRBV28 and TRBJ1-5; D remains ambiguous. Trimming removed 0 bases at V and 6 bases at J, with 12 bases between. The CDR3 is 15 amino acids. CDR1 and CDR2 (germline): MDHEN, SYDVKM. The CDR3 region is CASSLWGISAQPQHF. CDR3 bases: TGTGCCAGCAGTTTATGGGGCATCTCGGCTCAGCCCCAGCATTTT.

The V and J genes are TRBV19 and TRBJ1-3; a weak D match, TRBD1 (5 bases). V was clipped by 3 bases and J by 2 bases, with 26 bases between them. The CDR3 is 20 amino acids. CDR1 is LNHDA, CDR2 SQIVND, per germline (reference sequence). As DNA, the CDR3 is TGTGCCAGTAGTATTCCTCCACCCGGTTCTGGGGCGAGACCTGGAAACACCATATATTTT. Its protein product is CASSIPPPGSGARPGNTIYF.

The chain is built from TRBV12-5 and TRBJ2-2; D not resolved. CDR3 length equals 14 residues. Germline assignment: CDR1 LGHNT and CDR2 FRNRAP. V shed 1 base and J shed 5 bases, with 8 bases lying between them. The CDR3 here is CASGLEPGTGELFF. CDR3 coding DNA: TGTGCTAGTGGTTTGGAGCCTGGGACCGGGGAGCTGTTTTTT.

CDR3: CASIKGIVLNTEAFF. The CDR3 nucleotides read TGTGCCAGCATTAAGGGAATAGTATTAAACACTGAAGCTTTCTTT. The chain couples TRBV2 to TRBJ1-1; D ambiguous. Germline CDR1 is SNHLY and CDR2 is FYNNEI. The CDR3 sequence is 15 residues long. V was clipped by 7 bases and J by 2 bases, with 17 bases between them.

This chain joins TRBV6-5 and TRBJ1-1; D gene unclear. CDR1 MNHEY and CDR2 SVGAGI come from the germline V gene. This CDR3 spans 15 amino acids. V lost 4 bases to trimming and J lost 4 bases, with 16 bases between them. The CDR3 nucleotides read TGTGCCAGCAGTTCAACTCTCCCAGTAAGCACTGAAGCTTTCTTT. Its translation is CASSSTLPVSTEAFF.

The V gene is TRBV28, the J gene TRBJ2-2, with no clear D. The CDR3 has 15 amino acids. The germline CDR1 and CDR2 sequences are MDHEN and SYDVKM. The V end was cut by 4 bases, the J end by 5 bases, with 14 bases between. The CDR3 sequence: CASSSSWRATGELFF. CDR3 nucleotides: TGTGCCAGCAGTTCTAGTTGGCGAGCGACCGGGGAGCTGTTTTTT.

The V and J genes are TRBV7-3 and TRBJ1-1; D is unclear. The V gene's germline CDR1 is SGHTA and CDR2 FQGTGA. V lost 5 bases to trimming and J lost 9 bases, with 13 bases between them. This CDR3 contains 12 residues. CDR3 in amino acids: CASSPGGSQAFF. The DNA of the CDR3 is TGTGCCAGCAGCCCCGGTGGCAGTCAAGCTTTCTTT.

This clone was detected once. This chain joins TRBV6-5 and TRBJ1-5, with 8 bases that match TRBD1. This CDR3 is built from 15 residues. V dropped 7 bases and J dropped 2; count of bases not matched to a gene: 7. Looked up from germline, CDR1 is MNHEY and CDR2 is SVGAGI. The CDR3 loop reads CASKPDRAGNQPQHF. The CDR3 coding sequence is TGTGCCAGCAAACCGGACAGGGCTGGCAATCAGCCCCAGCATTTT.

The rearrangement links TRBV9 to TRBJ2-1; D ambiguous. The CDR3 spans 14 residues. Germline values: CDR1 SGDLS, CDR2 YYNGEE. Trimming took 4 bases from V and 0 from J, leaving 8 bases between them. The CDR3 nucleotides read TGTGCCAGCAGCCCAACCGTCTCCTACAATGAGCAGTTCTTC. It translates to CASSPTVSYNEQFF.

V gene TRBV19 combines with J gene TRBJ2-7; no reliable D call. The CDR3 has 13 residues. V was clipped by 0 bases and J by 4 bases, with 7 bases between them. Per the germline V gene, CDR1 is LNHDA and CDR2 is SQIVND (reference sequence). The CDR3 nucleotides are TGTGCCAGTAGTATAGATCCCAAGTACGAGCAGTACTTC. It is translated as CASSIDPKYEQYF.

The rearrangement joins TRBV15 to TRBJ1-1; the D is unclear. V was clipped by 0 bases and J by 5 bases, with 10 bases between them. The CDR3 spans 14 residues. From germline, CDR1 is LNHNV and CDR2 YYDKDF (reference sequence). The CDR3 nucleotides read TGTGCCACCAGCAGAGATACCGGAGGAACTGAAGCTTTCTTT. Residues: CATSRDTGGTEAFF.

The V and J genes are TRBV5-1 and TRBJ1-1; 7 bases align to TRBD1. The CDR3 is 15 residues long. V lost 4 bases and J lost 6; bases outside the gene matches: 12. From germline, CDR1 is SGHRS and CDR2 YFSETQ. In DNA, the CDR3 is TGCGCCAGCAGCCGTGGGACAGAGGGTTTATCTGAAGCTTTCTTT. Its translation is CASSRGTEGLSEAFF.

The chain carries TRBV6-5 and TRBJ1-1; no firm D call. Germline CDR1 and CDR2: MNHEY and SVGAGI. The CDR3 loop spans 14 amino acids. V lost 2 bases and J 5 bases, leaving 12 bases between the germline ends. The CDR3, as DNA: TGTGCCAGCAGTTACGGGCAAGCGGAGACTGAAGCTTTCTTT. The encoded protein is CASSYGQAETEAFF.

V gene TRBV6-5 combines with J gene TRBJ2-3; TRBD2 might be the D (5 bases). Germline V lookup: CDR1 MNHEY, CDR2 SVGAGI. The CDR3 is 15 amino acids. The V gene lost 0 bases and the J gene lost 2 bases, with 9 bases spanning the gap. The CDR3 nucleotides are TGTGCCAGCAGTTACTCGGACTCATCCACAGATACGCAGTATTTT. Translated, it gives CASSYSDSSTDTQYF.

The chain has TRBV4-1 and TRBJ2-3, with 10 bases matching TRBD2. The ends lost 5 bases at V and 3 bases at J; junction bases unmatched: 5. Germline-derived CDR1 and CDR2 are MGHRA and YSYEKL. This CDR3 comprises 15 residues. The CDR3 DNA reads as TGCGCCAGCAGCTTTAGCGGGAGGTTAACAGATACGCAGTATTTT. Translation: CASSFSGRLTDTQYF.

V is TRBV28 and J is TRBJ1-2; perhaps TRBD1 as D (6 bases). Germline CDR1 is MDHEN and CDR2 is SYDVKM. The CDR3 has 14 amino acids. Trimming cost V 4 bases and J 8 bases, with 17 bases left between them. The CDR3 loop reads CASSSGDRPGGYTF. The CDR3, as DNA: TGTGCCAGCAGTTCCGGTGACAGGCCTGGGGGCTACACCTTC.

The rearrangement uses TRBV19 and TRBJ1-1; possibly TRBD1 for D (5 bases). Per the germline V gene, CDR1 is LNHDA and CDR2 is SQIVND (reference sequence). The V gene lost 5 bases and the J gene lost 1 base, with 14 bases spanning the gap. The CDR3 length is 15 residues. As DNA, the CDR3 is TGTGCCAGTAGTCCGGGCAGGGCCGGGAACACTGAAGCTTTCTTT. It yields the protein CASSPGRAGNTEAFF.

The rearrangement links TRBV7-2 to TRBJ2-7; D is perhaps TRBD2 (5 bases). V shed 5 bases and J shed 3 bases, with 8 bases lying between them. The CDR3 length is 12 residues. The germline V gene has CDR1 SGHTA and CDR2 FQGNSA. This chain's CDR3 is CASSAGLYEQYF. DNA of the CDR3: TGTGCCAGCAGCGCAGGACTCTACGAGCAGTACTTC.

The CDR3, as DNA: TGTGCCAGCAGTTTAGGACCGGGACAGGGATATGGCTATGGCTACACCTTC. Amino acids: CASSLGPGQGYGYGYTF. The rearrangement links TRBV27 to TRBJ1-2; 9 positions agree with TRBD1. The CDR3 is 17 residues long. The V gene end was trimmed by 2 bases and the J gene end by 4 bases; junction bases not matched to a gene: 11. Germline values: CDR1 MNHEY, CDR2 SMNVEV (reference sequence).

V is TRBV18 and J is TRBJ1-1; D is possibly TRBD1 (5 bases). Germline CDR1 reads KGHSH; CDR2 reads LQKENI. This CDR3 contains 14 residues. With 2 bases removed from V and 1 base from J, the gap between germline ends came to 8 bases. The CDR3 DNA reads as TGTGCCAGCTCACCAGGGGCCGCGAACACTGAAGCTTTCTTT. Amino acids: CASSPGAANTEAFF.

The rearrangement links TRBV19 to TRBJ1-1; D perhaps matches TRBD1 (6 bases). This CDR3 comprises 16 residues. Germline values: CDR1 LNHDA, CDR2 SQIVND (reference sequence). Trimming cost V 5 bases and J 0 bases, with 16 bases left between them. The CDR3 protein is CASSGRTERMNTEAFF. In DNA form, the CDR3 reads TGTGCCAGTAGTGGAAGGACAGAGAGAATGAACACTGAAGCTTTCTTT.

The V and J genes are TRBV27 and TRBJ2-2, with D unclear. The CDR3 runs 14 residues. V lost 4 bases and J 5 bases, leaving 11 bases between the germline ends. CDR1 and CDR2 from the germline V gene are MNHEY and SMNVEV (reference sequence). The CDR3 DNA sequence: TGTGCCAGCAGTTCGAATCCTAGGACCGGGGAGCTGTTTTTT. This codes for CASSSNPRTGELFF.

The chain employs TRBV18 and TRBJ1-3; no reliable D call. Trimming left V 3 bases short and J 0 bases short, with 15 bases between. Germline CDR1 KGHSH, CDR2 LQKENI. The CDR3 extends over 17 amino acids. The CDR3 nucleotides are TGTGCCAGCTCACCCACCCCGGTCAAGAGCTCTGGAAACACCATATATTTT. It translates to CASSPTPVKSSGNTIYF.

V is TRBV7-8 and J is TRBJ2-5, with D perhaps matching TRBD1 (6 bases). Looked up from germline, CDR1 is SGHVS and CDR2 is FQNEAQ. There are 14 residues in the CDR3. V dropped 1 base and J dropped 1 base, with 7 bases sitting between them. The DNA for the CDR3 is TGTGCCAGCAGCTTAGGGGGGCCCCAAGAGACCCAGTACTTC. Its translation: CASSLGGPQETQYF.

This clone was found once. This sequence joins TRBV7-8 and TRBJ2-7; 8 bases are shared with TRBD2. The CDR3 length is 15 residues. Looked up from germline, CDR1 is SGHVS and CDR2 is FQNEAQ. With V trimmed by 7 bases and J by 7 bases, 15 bases remained unmatched. CDR3 coding DNA: TGTGCCAGCACCTCACCTGCGGGGGGCGCGGGGGAGCAGTACTTC. Translation gives CASTSPAGGAGEQYF.

This sequence joins TRBV15 and TRBJ2-5; D not resolved. The CDR3 spans 14 residues. Trimming removed 1 base at V and 4 bases at J, with 10 bases between. The germline CDR1 and CDR2 sequences are LNHNV and YYDKDF (reference sequence). CDR3 sequence (DNA): TGTGCCACCAGCAGAGTTAGCCGAGGAGAGACCCAGTACTTC. Its protein product is CATSRVSRGETQYF.

The rearrangement links TRBV18 to TRBJ2-7; tentative D call: TRBD1 (5 bases). The CDR3 extends over 15 amino acids. The V end lost 1 base, the J end lost 2 bases, and 12 bases lay between the germline ends. Germline lookup yields CDR1 KGHSH and CDR2 LQKENI. The CDR3 DNA reads as TGTGCCAGCTCACCACGGTCGAAGGGGCCCTACGAGCAGTACTTC. Translation gives CASSPRSKGPYEQYF.

The J gene is TRBJ2-7, the V gene TRBV27; D uncertain. This CDR3 is built from 12 residues. The V gene's germline CDR1 is MNHEY and CDR2 SMNVEV (reference sequence). V was trimmed by 6 bases and J by 6 bases, leaving 12 bases between them. DNA of the CDR3: TGTGCCAGCAGCGGCCGCGCCTCCGAGCAGTACTTC. Its protein is CASSGRASEQYF.

The chain has TRBV27 and TRBJ1-5, with a weak D call TRBD1 (6 bases). The length of the CDR3 is 16 residues. Germline loops: CDR1 MNHEY, CDR2 SMNVEV (reference sequence). V was pared by 6 bases and J by 6 bases, with 21 bases between. DNA for the CDR3: TGTGCCAGCAGACATAGCCGGACAGTATATATTCAGCCCCAGCATTTT. Translated: CASRHSRTVYIQPQHF.

This clone has more than one count but fewer than ten. The chain recombines TRBV7-8 with TRBJ1-1; the D gene is possibly TRBD1 (5 bases). Germline-derived CDR1 and CDR2 are SGHVS and FQNEAQ. The CDR3 has 16 amino acids. The V end lost 3 bases, the J end lost 2 bases, and 16 bases lay between the germline ends. This chain's CDR3 is CASSLTAGMGNTEAFF. The CDR3 nucleotides read TGTGCCAGCAGCTTGACGGCAGGGATGGGAAACACTGAAGCTTTCTTT. Variable domain in full (rest from reference TRBV7-8 and TRBJ1-1): GAGVSQSPRYKVAKRGQDVALRCDPISGHVSLFWYQQALGQGPEFLTYFQNEAQLDKSGLPSDRFFAERPEGSVSTLKIQRTQQEDSAVYLCASSLTAGMGNTEAFFGQGTRLTVV.